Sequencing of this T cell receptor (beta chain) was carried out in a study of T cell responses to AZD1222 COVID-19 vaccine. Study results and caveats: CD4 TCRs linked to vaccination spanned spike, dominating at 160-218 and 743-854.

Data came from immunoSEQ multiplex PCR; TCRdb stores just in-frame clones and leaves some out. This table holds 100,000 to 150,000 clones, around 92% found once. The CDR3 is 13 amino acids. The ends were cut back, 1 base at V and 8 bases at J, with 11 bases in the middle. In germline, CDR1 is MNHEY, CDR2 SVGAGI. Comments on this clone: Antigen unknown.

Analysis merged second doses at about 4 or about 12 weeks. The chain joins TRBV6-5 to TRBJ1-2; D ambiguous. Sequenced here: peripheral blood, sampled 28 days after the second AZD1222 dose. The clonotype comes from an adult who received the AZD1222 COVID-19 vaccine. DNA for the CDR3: TGTGCCAGCAGTTACTACCAGGCGGGAGGCTACACCTTC. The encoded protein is CASSYYQAGGYTF.